This TCR beta chain is from a study of cytomegalovirus exposure and HLA in healthy donors. Profiling relied on immunoSEQ multiplex PCR, and the TCRdb table lists in-frame clones only, not all of them. The repertoire includes 160,000 or so clones, around four fifths of them detected once, and about 2% sits in the top ten. Trimming removed 0 bases from V and 8 bases from J, with 14 bases in between. The CDR3 contains 14 residues. Germline loops: CDR1 SGHRS, CDR2 YFSETQ. The sequencing sample was made of PBMCs. The sequence was obtained from a man aged 25-45 years in good health and CMV-seropositive. The chain recombines TRBV5-1 with TRBJ1-2, with a weak D call TRBD1 (6 bases). CDR3 in amino acids: CASSLDGGPRGYTF. The CDR3 nucleotides read TGCGCCAGCAGCTTGGATGGGGGCCCGCGGGGCTACACCTTC.